This T cell receptor (beta chain) was sequenced for a study of beta chain features in type 1 diabetes. Only a few counts were recorded for this clone. This CDR3 spans 15 amino acids. Germline V gene data show CDR1 as SGHDN and CDR2 as FVKESK. V was shortened by 1 base and J by 7 bases, with 14 bases between the two germline ends. Each population that was sorted was more than 95% pure. The entirety of the isolated RNA underwent reverse transcription, so expressed TCRB transcripts were sequenced. Libraries were prepared by immunoSEQ multiplex PCR; TCRdb keeps only in-frame clonotypes and omits some of them. The table shows around 300,000 clones, with approximately 8.1% occurring only once.

Specimen: central memory CD4+ T cells from blood. The chain recombines TRBV14 with TRBJ2-1, with D perhaps matching TRBD2 (5 bases). The sequence was obtained from a woman between 18 and 30 years old in good health. CDR3 sequence: CASSQVIGGLNEQFF. The CDR3 coding sequence is TGTGCCAGCAGCCAAGTAATCGGAGGCTTAAATGAGCAGTTCTTC.